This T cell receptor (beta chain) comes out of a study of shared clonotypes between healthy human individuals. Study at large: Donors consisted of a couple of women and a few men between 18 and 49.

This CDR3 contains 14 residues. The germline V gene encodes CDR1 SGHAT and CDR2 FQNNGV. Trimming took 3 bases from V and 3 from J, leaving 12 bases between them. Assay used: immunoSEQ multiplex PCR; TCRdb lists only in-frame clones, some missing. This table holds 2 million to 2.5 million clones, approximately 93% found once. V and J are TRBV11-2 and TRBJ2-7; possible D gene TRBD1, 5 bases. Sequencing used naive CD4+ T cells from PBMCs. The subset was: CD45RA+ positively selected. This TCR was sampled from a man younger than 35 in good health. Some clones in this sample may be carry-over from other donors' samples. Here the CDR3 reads CASSFSSGYYEQYF. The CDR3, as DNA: TGTGCCAGCAGCTTCTCTTCAGGGTACTACGAGCAGTACTTC. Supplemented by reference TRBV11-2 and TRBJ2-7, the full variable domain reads EAGVAQSPRYKIIEKRQSVAFWCNPISGHATLYWYQQILGQGPKLLIQFQNNGVVDDSQLPKDRFSAERLKGVDSTLKIQPAKLEDSAVYLCASSFSSGYYEQYFGPGTRLTVT.